What follows are 9 T cell receptor beta chains derived from one specimen sequenced in a study of control samples from healthy donors and cancer patients. Only in-frame clones appear in the TCRdb table, and some are missing; sequencing was by immunoSEQ multiplex PCR. Among 130,000 to 150,000 clones listed, about nine tenths were seen once. What was sequenced was blood. These receptors all come from a woman younger than 45 in good health.

V is TRBV3-1 (or the pseudogene TRBV3-2) and J is TRBJ1-1, with D tentatively TRBD1 (5 bases). Deletions cut 4 bases from V and 4 bases from J, with 10 bases between. This CDR3 spans 13 amino acids. CDR1 LGHDT and CDR2 YNNKEL come from the germline V gene (reference sequence). The DNA of the CDR3 is TGTGCCAGCAGCCCCTTCGGGGGCACTGAAGCTTTCTTT. This codes for CASSPFGGTEAFF.

V usage is TRBV12-3 or TRBV12-4 and J usage is TRBJ1-3; D not resolved. V was trimmed by 5 bases and J by 4 bases, leaving 3 bases between them. CDR3 length: 11 residues. CDR3: CASSPGNTIYF. The DNA for the CDR3 is TGTGCCAGCAGTCCCGGAAACACCATATATTTT.

The chain is built from TRBV6-5 and TRBJ2-5, with 9 bases identical to TRBD2. Unmatched junction bases numbered 4, after V lost 0 bases and J lost 5 bases. CDR1 and CDR2 (germline): MNHEY, SVGAGI. This CDR3 is built from 15 residues. The CDR3 here is CASSYSVAGVETQYF. DNA of the CDR3: TGTGCCAGCAGTTACTCGGTAGCGGGAGTTGAGACCCAGTACTTC.

The rearrangement joins TRBV5-4 to TRBJ2-1; 7 positions match TRBD1. V lost 4 bases, J lost 8 bases, and 12 bases stayed unmatched. Germline CDR1 is SGHNT and CDR2 is YYREEE (reference sequence). The CDR3 spans 15 residues. The CDR3 DNA is TGTGCCAGCAGCACCGGACAGGTTCGTGAACATGAGCAGTTCTTC. Residues: CASSTGQVREHEQFF.

The chain is built from TRBV18 and TRBJ1-1; the D gene is possibly TRBD1 (5 bases). V gave up 6 bases and J gave up 0 bases, with 11 bases separating them. The CDR3 totals 14 residues. Germline CDR1 and CDR2: KGHSH and LQKENI. The chain's CDR3 is CASSPTQVNTEAFF. As DNA, the CDR3 is TGTGCCAGCTCGCCTACACAGGTGAACACTGAAGCTTTCTTT.

This clone appeared a single time. The V call is TRBV29-1, the J call TRBJ1-1, with a weak D call TRBD1 (6 bases). Trimming pared 6 bases from V and 1 base from J, leaving 12 bases between. CDR1 and CDR2 from the germline V gene are SQVTM and ANQGSEA. The length of the CDR3 is 13 residues. The DNA for the CDR3 is TGCAGCGTCCGCAGGGGCCAGAACACTGAAGCTTTCTTT. Translation: CSVRRGQNTEAFF.

This rearrangement joins TRBV25-1 to TRBJ2-1, with 7 bases aligning to TRBD1. The CDR3 is 16 amino acids. CDR1 and CDR2 from the germline V gene are MGHDK and SYGVNS. The V segment lost 0 bases and the J segment 9 bases; nucleotides outside the gene matches: 11. This CDR3 reads CASSEYDRVLAAEQFF. The CDR3 DNA is TGTGCCAGCAGTGAATATGACAGGGTTTTGGCGGCTGAGCAGTTCTTC.

The CDR3 nucleotides read TGTGCCAGCAGTGAATCCAGGGGACGAAGCAATCAGCCCCAGCATTTT. Its protein product is CASSESRGRSNQPQHF. The chain combines TRBV6-1 with TRBJ1-5, with D possibly being TRBD1 (6 bases). This CDR3 is 16 amino acids long. The V end lost 2 bases, the J end lost 1 base, and 12 bases lay between the germline ends. Germline CDR1 reads MNHNS; CDR2 reads SASEGT.

The chain joins TRBV19 to TRBJ2-1, with D possibly being TRBD2 (5 bases). The germline CDR1 and CDR2 sequences are LNHDA and SQIVND (reference sequence). This CDR3 is 13 amino acids long. Trimming cost V 6 bases and J 2 bases, with 8 bases left between them. As DNA, the CDR3 is TGTGCCAGTAGCAGAGGGACCTACAATGAGCAGTTCTTC. It is translated as CASSRGTYNEQFF.